This TCR beta chain derives from a study of CXCR3-negative and CXCR3-positive naive CD8 T cells. Looking at the study overall: About 135 million TRB reads in total, about 1.5 +/- 0.3 million per library.

Notes on the study in general: Post-cryopreservation CXCR3 expression was partly diminished, and the bulk of assays employed fresh PBMCs. Because surface CD5 did not distinguish the naive subsets, TCR strength was inferred from TRB CDR3 properties.

A note on this clonotype: Its matching antigen is unknown.

5' RACE with UMI labels generated the TRB cDNA libraries. From its re-call of the 5' RACE reads, TCRdb lists each CDR3 protein once, without DNA. The sample totals 45,000 to 70,000 distinct CDR3 sequences; its top ten clones hold 23%. Germline lookup yields CDR1 SGHDT and CDR2 YYEEEE. The CDR3 loop spans 15 amino acids. The sequenced material came from memory CD8+ T cells from blood. The J gene is TRBJ2-7, the V gene TRBV5-6; the D call from TCRdb, TRBD1, cannot be confirmed without DNA. The source of this sequence is a human donor in good health. Some clones in this sample may be carry-over from other donors' samples. The chain's CDR3 is CASSLMGQGTYEQYF.